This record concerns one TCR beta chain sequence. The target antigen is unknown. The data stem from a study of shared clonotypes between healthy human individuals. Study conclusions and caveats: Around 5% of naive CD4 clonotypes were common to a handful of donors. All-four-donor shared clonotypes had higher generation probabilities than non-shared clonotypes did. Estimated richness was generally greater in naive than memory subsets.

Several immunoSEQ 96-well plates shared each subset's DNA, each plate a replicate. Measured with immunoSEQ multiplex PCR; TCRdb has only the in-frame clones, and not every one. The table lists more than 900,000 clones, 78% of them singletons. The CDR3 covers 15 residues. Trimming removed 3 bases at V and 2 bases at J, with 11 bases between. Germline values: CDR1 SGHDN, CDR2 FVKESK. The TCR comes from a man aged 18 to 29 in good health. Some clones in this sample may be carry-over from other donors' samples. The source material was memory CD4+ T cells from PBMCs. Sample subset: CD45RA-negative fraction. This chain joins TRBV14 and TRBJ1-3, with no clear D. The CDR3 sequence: CASSHRVGTGNTIYF. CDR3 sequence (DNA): TGTGCCAGCAGCCACCGCGTGGGGACTGGAAACACCATATATTTT.